Below, 20 T cell receptor beta chains from the same sample are listed, as sequenced in a study of T cell responses to AZD1222 COVID-19 vaccine. Method: immunoSEQ multiplex PCR; TCRdb's copy keeps in-frame clones and lacks some. The table has under 150,000 clones, roughly 87% seen once. Sequenced here: peripheral blood, sampled 28 days after the second AZD1222 dose. Source of these receptors: an adult who received the AZD1222 COVID-19 vaccine.

V and J are TRBV7-2 and TRBJ1-3, with D maybe TRBD1 (5 bases). The germline V gene has CDR1 SGHTA and CDR2 FQGNSA. V lost 2 bases, J lost 0 bases, and 17 bases lay in between. The CDR3 spans 18 residues. The DNA of the CDR3 is TGTGCCAGCAGCTTAAGCCCGCCAGACAGACTCTCTGGAAACACCATATATTTT. It codes for CASSLSPPDRLSGNTIYF.

The chain recombines TRBV19 with TRBJ2-5, with 8 bases lining up with TRBD2. The V gene's germline CDR1 is LNHDA and CDR2 SQIVND (reference sequence). The trim removed 0 bases at V and 2 bases at J, leaving 2 bases unmatched. The CDR3 totals 15 residues. CDR3 in amino acids: CASSIDLAGQETQYF. For the CDR3, the DNA is TGTGCCAGTAGTATAGACTTAGCGGGGCAAGAGACCCAGTACTTC. Variable domain in full (rest from reference TRBV19 and TRBJ2-5): DGGITQSPKYLFRKEGQNVTLSCEQNLNHDAMYWYRQDPGQGLRLIYYSQIVNDFQKGDIAEGYSVSREKKESFPLTVTSAQKNPTAFYLCASSIDLAGQETQYFGPGTRLLVL.

With respect to this clone: Other DNA sequences from this sample encode an identical CDR3 as well. The chain links TRBV9 to TRBJ2-1; TRBD1 matches 7 bases. CDR3 length equals 15 residues. CDR1 and CDR2 (germline): SGDLS, YYNGEE. With V trimmed by 0 bases and J by 6 bases, 6 bases remained unmatched. The CDR3 here is CASSVAGDSLNEQFF. CDR3 nucleotide sequence: TGTGCCAGCAGCGTAGCCGGGGACAGTCTCAATGAGCAGTTCTTC.

The rearrangement links TRBV28 to TRBJ1-2; D is undetermined. Per the germline V gene, CDR1 is MDHEN and CDR2 is SYDVKM. V shed 4 bases and J shed 7 bases, with 13 bases lying between them. The CDR3 covers 13 residues. In DNA form, the CDR3 reads TGTGCCAGCAGTTCAGGACGAATCAGTGGCTACACCTTC. Its translation: CASSSGRISGYTF.

Details on this clone: One end of the junction is discordant with germline, which a read error may explain. The V call is TRBV5-6, the J call TRBJ1-4; 8 bases line up with TRBD1. Germline CDR1 reads SGHDT; CDR2 reads YYEEEE. CDR3 length equals 11 residues. The CDR3 protein is CASSSRGPELF. The DNA for the CDR3 is TGTGCCAGCAGCTCCAGGGGGCCGGAGCTTTTT.

V and J are TRBV27 and TRBJ2-7; TRBD2 is a possible D gene (5 bases). There are 15 residues in the CDR3. Germline CDR1 and CDR2: MNHEY and SMNVEV (reference sequence). V lost 3 bases, J lost 1 base, and 13 bases lay in between. The CDR3 region has the DNA TGTGCCAGCAGTTTTTCCAGCGAGGGTTCCTACGAGCAGTACTTC. Translated, it gives CASSFSSEGSYEQYF.

V and J are TRBV7-2 and TRBJ2-1; a possible D gene is TRBD2 (5 bases). The ends were cut back, 2 bases at V and 5 bases at J, with 13 bases in the middle. Germline V gene lookup returns CDR1 SGHTA and CDR2 FQGNSA. The CDR3 extends over 15 amino acids. The CDR3 sequence is CASSLSGLVDNEQFF. For the CDR3, the DNA is TGTGCCAGCAGCTTAAGCGGACTTGTCGACAATGAGCAGTTCTTC.

The CDR3 DNA is TGCGCCAGCAGCTTGGGGGAATCCTACAATGAGCAGTTCTTC. Translated: CASSLGESYNEQFF. The J gene is TRBJ2-1, the V gene TRBV5-1; the D is unclear. CDR1 and CDR2 (germline): SGHRS, YFSETQ. The V end was cut by 0 bases, the J end by 1 base, with 5 bases between. This CDR3 has 14 amino acids.

The chain has TRBV6-2 or TRBV6-3 and TRBJ2-2; D is uncertain. The CDR3 contains 15 residues. Germline CDR1 reads MNHEY; CDR2 reads SVGEGT. Trimming removed 0 bases from V and 5 bases from J, with 10 bases in between. CDR3 nucleotides: TGTGCCAGCAGTTACTCTGGCAGCCCTACCGGGGAGCTGTTTTTT. Encoded protein: CASSYSGSPTGELFF.

The chain links TRBV29-1 to TRBJ1-4; 8 bases fit TRBD1. J lost 5 bases, V lost 4 bases, and 6 bases had no gene match. CDR3 length: 14 amino acids. Per germline, CDR1 SQVTM and CDR2 ANQGSEA. CDR3 sequence reads: CSVGTGLGNEKLFF. DNA for the CDR3: TGCAGCGTTGGGACAGGGCTGGGGAATGAAAAACTGTTTTTT.

This chain joins TRBV19 and TRBJ2-5; 8 bases are shared with TRBD1. The V gene's germline CDR1 is LNHDA and CDR2 SQIVND (reference sequence). The CDR3 is 17 residues long. With V trimmed by 0 bases and J by 2 bases, 8 bases remained unmatched. The CDR3 sequence is CASSIDLSGTGQETQYF. The CDR3 DNA follows: TGTGCCAGTAGTATAGATTTATCCGGGACAGGACAAGAGACCCAGTACTTC.

CDR3: CASSLALTGVETQYF. The CDR3 DNA sequence: TGTGCCAGCAGCTTAGCCTTAACAGGGGTAGAGACCCAGTACTTC. The V gene is TRBV7-2, the J gene TRBJ2-5; 7 positions match TRBD1. CDR1 and CDR2 from the germline V gene are SGHTA and FQGNSA. The CDR3 sequence is 15 residues long. After removal of 0 bases from V and 4 bases from J, the junction contained 5 bases not matched to a gene.

The chain uses TRBV2 and TRBJ2-6; no clear D. From germline, CDR1 is SNHLY and CDR2 FYNNEI. Trimming stripped 4 bases from V and 0 bases from J, with 7 bases between. CDR3 length: 15 amino acids. Written as DNA, the CDR3 is TGTGCCAGCAGTGTTAGGAACTCTGGGGCCAACGTCCTGACTTTC. Translation: CASSVRNSGANVLTF.

V gene TRBV19 combines with J gene TRBJ1-2; D is undetermined. Looked up from germline, CDR1 is LNHDA and CDR2 is SQIVND (reference sequence). This CDR3 region has 13 residues. V lost 5 bases and J 4 bases, leaving 11 bases between the germline ends. This CDR3 is CASSRTPAYGYTF. CDR3 nucleotide sequence: TGTGCCAGTAGTCGGACGCCTGCCTATGGCTACACCTTC.

This clone occurred a few times. V usage is TRBV27 and J usage is TRBJ2-2, with TRBD1 identical over 7 bases. CDR1 is MNHEY and CDR2 is SMNVEV in the germline V gene (reference sequence). V shed 7 bases, J shed 6 bases, and the junction held 8 bases outside the gene matches. The CDR3 extends over 14 amino acids. Written as DNA, the CDR3 is TGTGCCAGCAAGAGAGGGGGCTCGGCCGGGGAGCTGTTTTTT. This translates into CASKRGGSAGELFF.

The V gene is TRBV9, the J gene TRBJ2-3; a weak D match, TRBD2 (5 bases). CDR3 size: 16 residues. From germline, CDR1 is SGDLS and CDR2 YYNGEE. V was pared by 2 bases and J by 2 bases, with 15 bases between. As DNA, the CDR3 is TGTGCCAGCAGCGTTCGCGGCGGACTTTTCACAGATACGCAGTATTTT. Protein product: CASSVRGGLFTDTQYF.

This chain links TRBV7-2 with TRBJ1-2; 8 nucleotides agree with TRBD1. V was clipped by 6 bases and J by 7 bases; unmatched bases: 1. The germline V gene has CDR1 SGHTA and CDR2 FQGNSA. This CDR3 is built from 11 residues. CDR3 loop: CASRTGAGYTF. The CDR3 DNA reads TGTGCCAGCAGGACAGGGGCTGGCTACACCTTC. Based on the CDR3 plus reference TRBV7-2 and TRBJ1-2, the full variable domain is GAGVSQSPSNKVTEKGKDVELRCDPISGHTALYWYRQSLGQGLEFLIYFQGNSAPDKSGLPSDRFSAERTGGSVSTLTIQRTQQEDSAVYLCASRTGAGYTFGSGTRLTVV.

This clone has just one count. V is TRBV4-1 and J is TRBJ1-5; 8 bases map to TRBD1. CDR1 is MGHRA and CDR2 is YSYEKL in the germline V gene. V was clipped by 5 bases and J by 5 bases; unmatched bases: 2. The CDR3 runs to 13 residues. CDR3 nucleotide sequence: TGCGCCAGCAGCGAGACAGGGGATCAGCCCCAGCATTTT. Residues: CASSETGDQPQHF.

The J gene is TRBJ2-5, the V gene TRBV13, with D perhaps matching TRBD1 (6 bases). V lost 7 bases and J 1 base, leaving 13 bases between the germline ends. The CDR3 runs 14 residues. CDR1 is PRHDT, CDR2 FYEKMQ, per germline (reference sequence). The CDR3 here is CASTLQGLQETQYF. The CDR3, as DNA: TGTGCCAGCACCTTGCAGGGGCTCCAAGAGACCCAGTACTTC.

The chain employs TRBV19 and TRBJ2-5, with 11 bases that match TRBD2. The length of the CDR3 is 15 residues. CDR1 and CDR2 from the germline V gene are LNHDA and SQIVND (reference sequence). The J segment lost 5 bases and the V segment lost 5 bases, leaving 7 bases of the junction unmatched. This CDR3 reads CASSVTSGVFETQYF. CDR3 DNA: TGTGCCAGTAGTGTGACTAGCGGGGTTTTTGAGACCCAGTACTTC.